This T cell receptor beta chain is drawn from a study of T cell responses to AZD1222 COVID-19 vaccine. General observations from the study: Baseline serology detected seropositivity in only a handful of AZD1222 recipients. Mostly white British, mostly female donors; authors suggested clonal diversity may be underestimated.

This clone was recorded a few times. As yet, its antigen is unknown. Method: immunoSEQ multiplex PCR; TCRdb's copy keeps in-frame clones and lacks some. The sample carries under 130,000 clones, 88% recorded once. The sample was peripheral blood, taken on day 0 of AZD1222 vaccination. The clonotype originates from an adult in good health.

CDR3 nucleotide sequence: TGTGCCAGCAGTGACAGGGAAAATTCACCCCTCCACTTT. It yields the protein CASSDRENSPLHF. The chain carries TRBV6-1 and TRBJ1-6; possibly TRBD1 for D (5 bases). Trimming took off 3 bases at V and 7 bases at J, with 7 bases between the two ends. CDR3 length: 13 residues. From germline, CDR1 is MNHNS and CDR2 SASEGT.